One and the same sample provided the 10 T cell receptor beta chains below, sequenced in a study of blood T cell repertoires in COVID-19. Sequencing was performed with immunoSEQ multiplex PCR; in TCRdb, only in-frame clones are kept and a portion is missing. The data contain under 250,000 clones, 86% of them seen just once; the ten biggest clones take up roughly 5.2%. Sequencing input: peripheral blood. The receptors were gathered from a woman of 80 years or more with COVID-19, enrolled during active disease.

The chain employs TRBV6-6 and TRBJ2-2; tentatively, D is TRBD1 (5 bases). The germline V gene has CDR1 MNHNY and CDR2 SVGAGI (reference sequence). This CDR3 comprises 15 residues. V lost 6 bases and J 4 bases, leaving 15 bases between the germline ends. CDR3 DNA: TGTGCCAGCAGACCTCAGGGCCCAGGCACCGGGGAGCTGTTTTTT. It yields the protein CASRPQGPGTGELFF.

The gene calls are TRBV6-4 and TRBJ1-6; 8 nucleotides line up with TRBD1. With V trimmed by 5 bases and J by 10 bases, 7 bases remained unmatched. Germline CDR1 is MRHNA and CDR2 is SNTAGT. The CDR3 is 14 residues long. CDR3 bases: TGTGCCAGCAGTCCCCAGGGGGCCGGATCACCCCTCCACTTT. Its protein product is CASSPQGAGSPLHF.

This chain connects TRBV7-9 to TRBJ2-3; D possibly corresponds to TRBD2 (6 bases). V lost 5 bases, J lost 3 bases, and 15 bases lay in between. Germline CDR1 is SEHNR and CDR2 is FQNEAQ (reference sequence). This CDR3 spans 15 amino acids. CDR3 sequence: CASSQVPLATDTQYF. The CDR3 nucleotides are TGTGCCAGCAGCCAGGTCCCCCTAGCGACAGATACGCAGTATTTT.

The rearrangement links TRBV28 to TRBJ2-5; perhaps TRBD1 as D (6 bases). Trimming shortened V by 6 bases and J by 5 bases, and 13 bases separated the two germline ends. This CDR3 region has 13 residues. Looked up from germline, CDR1 is MDHEN and CDR2 is SYDVKM. In nucleotides, the CDR3 is TGTGCCAGCAGGGAACAGGGTAGGGAGACCCAGTACTTC. The encoded protein is CASREQGRETQYF.

The chain combines TRBV27 with TRBJ2-7; 7 positions match TRBD1. Germline CDR1 MNHEY, CDR2 SMNVEV (reference sequence). V lost 6 bases and J lost 1; bases outside the gene matches: 12. CDR3 length equals 16 residues. CDR3 sequence: CASSRKPPGQSYEQYV. The CDR3 region has the DNA TGTGCCAGCAGCCGCAAACCTCCGGGACAGTCCTACGAGCAGTACGTC.

This chain connects TRBV6-6 to TRBJ1-1; a possible D gene is TRBD1 (5 bases). Germline CDR1 MNHNY, CDR2 SVGAGI (reference sequence). V was shortened by 8 bases and J by 0 bases, with 16 bases between the two germline ends. This CDR3 has 15 residues. CDR3 residues: CASVGGGGMNTEAFF. The CDR3 DNA reads TGTGCCAGCGTCGGCGGGGGGGGGATGAACACTGAAGCTTTCTTT.

V is TRBV10-3 and J is TRBJ1-1; D may be TRBD1 (6 bases). The CDR3 runs 12 residues. Germline assignment: CDR1 ENHRY and CDR2 SYGVKD. V was trimmed by 4 bases and J by 6 bases, leaving 9 bases between them. CDR3 sequence: CAISAPGAEAFF. CDR3 coding DNA: TGTGCCATCAGTGCTCCAGGGGCTGAAGCTTTCTTT.

This clone came up once. The chain has TRBV4-2 and TRBJ1-5; D is unresolved. V was pared by 0 bases and J by 6 bases, with 15 bases between. In germline, CDR1 is LGHNA, CDR2 YNFKEQ. This CDR3 has 16 residues. The DNA of the CDR3 is TGTGCCAGCAGCCAAGACGTCCCCAGCTCAGGTCAGCCCCAGCATTTT. Its protein product is CASSQDVPSSGQPQHF.

This chain uses TRBV2 with TRBJ2-2; TRBD1 matches at 7 bases. The junction had 6 bases not matched to a gene; V was cut back by 4 bases and J by 4 bases. The CDR3 extends over 15 amino acids. CDR1 SNHLY and CDR2 FYNNEI come from the germline V gene. The CDR3 loop is CASSVGTAITGELFF. Here the CDR3 DNA reads TGTGCCAGCAGTGTTGGGACAGCGATCACCGGGGAGCTGTTTTTT.

A single count supports this clone. The chain is built from TRBV5-4 and TRBJ2-1; 7 bases are a match to TRBD2. V gave up 5 bases and J gave up 7 bases; unmatched junction bases: 12. This CDR3 spans 15 amino acids. Germline V gives CDR1 SGHNT, CDR2 YYREEE (reference sequence). The CDR3, as DNA: TGTGCCAGCAGTACCGTATCGGGACTACGGAATGAGCAGTTCTTC. Its protein product is CASSTVSGLRNEQFF.